This T cell receptor (beta chain) is from a study of regulatory T cells in long-lasting Graves disease. The CDR3 loop spans 15 amino acids. Germline CDR1 SGDLS, CDR2 YYNGEE. J gave up 5 bases and V 3 bases, and 5 bases lay outside the gene matches. Specified time point: persistent/refractory GD, antithyroid drugs over 5 years with positive TRAb. RNA isolated from PBMCs was used to make the TCR library. CDR3-region Arm-PCR and iRepertoire HTBI primers produced the TCR beta libraries. One entry per CDR3 protein, called by TCRdb with MiXCR from the multiplex PCR reads. Of roughly 300,000 distinct CDR3 sequences in the sample, roughly a fifth were seen once.

The genes are TRBV9 and TRBJ2-5, with TRBD2 identical over 12 bases. The receptor was isolated from a female donor with Graves disease. Material: peripheral blood mononuclear cells (PBMCs), obtained when the disease was refractory, from a patient treated with antithyroid drugs. The CDR3 here is CASSGGTSGYETQYF. The CDR3 DNA sequence: TGTGCCAGCAGCGGCGGGACTAGCGGGTACGAGACCCAGTACTTC.